The 13 T cell receptor beta chains listed next were all sequenced from one sample in a study of cytomegalovirus exposure and HLA in healthy donors. The PCR employed 60 Vbeta primers together with 13 Jbeta primers. Clones were sequenced by immunoSEQ multiplex PCR, and TCRdb holds only the in-frame ones, with some missing. The table has some 200,000 clones, around 85% seen once. The material sequenced was PBMCs. Every receptor here comes from a man in his forties or fifties in good health and CMV-seropositive.

The chain joins TRBV5-1 to TRBJ1-1; TRBD1 aligns across 10 bases. This CDR3 spans 17 amino acids. Germline V gene lookup returns CDR1 SGHRS and CDR2 YFSETQ. Trimming took 0 bases from V and 0 from J; bases not matched to a gene: 5. CDR3 amino acids: CASSLAPGQGMNTEAFF. The DNA of the CDR3 is TGCGCCAGCAGCTTGGCCCCGGGACAGGGGATGAACACTGAAGCTTTCTTT.

The V and J genes are TRBV6-5 and TRBJ2-4, with 13 bases lining up with TRBD2. The trim removed 4 bases at V and 4 bases at J, leaving 4 bases unmatched. Germline lookup yields CDR1 MNHEY and CDR2 SVGAGI. This CDR3 spans 16 amino acids. The CDR3 is CASSSLAGGGKNIQYF. CDR3 in DNA: TGTGCCAGCAGTTCACTAGCGGGGGGGGGTAAAAACATTCAGTACTTC.

The rearrangement joins TRBV27 to TRBJ1-6; TRBD1 aligns across 9 bases. V gave up 5 bases and J gave up 8 bases; unmatched junction bases: 7. The CDR3 has 15 residues. Per the germline V gene, CDR1 is MNHEY and CDR2 is SMNVEV (reference sequence). CDR3 bases: TGTGCCAGCAGTAACGCACAGGGGGCGTATTCACCCCTCCACTTT. The encoded protein is CASSNAQGAYSPLHF.

The chain employs TRBV11-3 and TRBJ2-2, with D possibly matching TRBD1 (6 bases). There are 16 residues in the CDR3. The germline gives CDR1 SGHNT, CDR2 YENEEA. The V gene lost 2 bases and the J gene lost 2 bases, with 12 bases spanning the gap. CDR3 DNA: TGTGCCAGCAGCTTAACTGGGGGCTCCAACACCGGGGAGCTGTTTTTT. Protein: CASSLTGGSNTGELFF.

V is TRBV4-2 and J is TRBJ2-5; D may be TRBD2 (6 bases). This CDR3 spans 17 amino acids. CDR1 and CDR2 (germline): LGHNA, YNFKEQ. Trimming took off 2 bases at V and 2 bases at J, with 18 bases between the two ends. As DNA, the CDR3 is TGTGCCAGCAGCCAACAGATGTCCGCGGGGTATCAAGAGACCCAGTACTTC. This translates into CASSQQMSAGYQETQYF.

The chain uses TRBV6-5 and TRBJ2-7; D unclear. V dropped 6 bases and J dropped 3 bases, with 9 bases sitting between them. In germline, CDR1 is MNHEY, CDR2 SVGAGI. The CDR3 covers 12 residues. Here the CDR3 reads CASSSTFYEQYF. The CDR3 DNA sequence: TGTGCCAGCAGCTCCACTTTCTACGAGCAGTACTTC.

In DNA, the CDR3 is TGTGCCAGCAGCTCTAGATGGAACTACACCTTC. Protein product: CASSSRWNYTF. This sequence joins TRBV7-2 and TRBJ1-2; D remains ambiguous. V was clipped by 4 bases and J by 10 bases, with 10 bases between them. Germline CDR1 is SGHTA and CDR2 is FQGNSA. The CDR3 consists of 11 residues.

This clone turned up a few times. The chain is built from TRBV11-2 and TRBJ2-5; D not certain. The DNA end favors TRBJ2-7, so the J call may be wrong. Germline V gene sequence: CDR1 SGHAT, CDR2 FQNNGV. The CDR3 loop spans 12 amino acids. In DNA form, the CDR3 reads TGTGCCAGCAGCCGAATCCTAGGCGAGCAGTACTTC. This encodes CASSRILGEQYF.

J is TRBJ1-5 and V is TRBV4-3; 7 nucleotides line up with TRBD1. The germline CDR1 and CDR2 sequences are LGHNA and YSLEER. CDR3 size: 17 residues. V lost 0 bases, J lost 5 bases, and 10 bases stayed unmatched. CDR3 nucleotide sequence: TGCGCCAGCAGCCAAGACCCCCCCGGGACAGTGGATCAGCCCCAGCATTTT. This translates into CASSQDPPGTVDQPQHF.

The rearrangement links TRBV9 to TRBJ2-1; no clear D. This CDR3 region has 13 residues. Per the germline V gene, CDR1 is SGDLS and CDR2 is YYNGEE. The ends were cut back, 3 bases at V and 8 bases at J, with 12 bases in the middle. This chain's CDR3 is CASSAFNSDEQFF. The DNA for the CDR3 is TGTGCCAGCAGCGCCTTTAATTCGGATGAGCAGTTCTTC.

The chain links TRBV27 to TRBJ1-1, with TRBD1 matching over 9 bases. Germline loops: CDR1 MNHEY, CDR2 SMNVEV (reference sequence). The CDR3 has 15 residues. The V segment lost 0 bases and the J segment 5 bases; nucleotides outside the gene matches: 4. The CDR3 sequence: CASSLSLTGGTEAFF. CDR3 DNA sequence: TGTGCCAGCAGTTTATCTCTGACAGGGGGTACTGAAGCTTTCTTT.

This clone has just a few counts. V gene TRBV7-2 combines with J gene TRBJ2-5; 9 bases agree with TRBD2. CDR3 length equals 18 residues. The germline gives CDR1 SGHTA, CDR2 FQGNSA. Trimming cost V 1 base and J 4 bases; bases outside gene matches: 13. The CDR3 nucleotides read TGTGCCAGCAGCTTAGTATCTGGCGGGGGGGCCCGAGGAGAGACCCAGTACTTC. Its translation is CASSLVSGGGARGETQYF.

The V gene is TRBV18, the J gene TRBJ1-1; TRBD1 is a possible D gene (6 bases). The CDR3 covers 14 residues. V was pared by 6 bases and J by 1 base, with 12 bases between. CDR1 and CDR2 from the germline V gene are KGHSH and LQKENI. CDR3 DNA sequence: TGTGCCAGCTCTCCATCACAGGGGAACACTGAAGCTTTCTTT. It yields the protein CASSPSQGNTEAFF.